Listed below are T cell receptor beta chains from one sample, sequenced in a study of T cells in Graves' hyperthyroidism and ophthalmopathy. Via MiXCR, TCRdb re-called the multiplex PCR reads, giving one row per CDR3 protein. The data show about 210,000 distinct CDR3 sequences, roughly 15% seen once. The sequenced sample consisted of blood. The receptors shown here come from a man aged 45-60 years with Graves' hyperthyroidism. CDR3s include the opening cysteine and the closing phenylalanine or tryptophan. D genes are given only for firm matches. For some rows the clone size is stated as once, few or many, or as a class when expanded; others skip it.

>TRBV6-2/TRBV6-3|TRBJ2-7|.|.
CASSSTTKAHEQCF
TGTGCCAGCAGTTCCACGACCAAGGCGCACGAGCAGTGCTTC
>TRBV6-1|TRBJ1-5|TRBD1|.
CASRDSPYQPQHF
TGTGCCAGCCGGGACAGTCCCTATCAGCCCCAGCATTTT
>TRBV5-6|TRBJ1-1|TRBD1|many
CASSLERGQANTEAFF
TGTGCCAGCAGCTTGGAGCGGGGACAGGCCAACACTGAAGCTTTCTTT
>TRBV29-1|TRBJ2-7|.|.
CSVGELTGLDSYEQYF
TGCAGCGTTGGAGAACTAACAGGGTTAGACTCCTACGAGCAGTACTTC
>TRBV5-1|TRBJ2-6|.|few
CASSLGGAEGANVLTF
TGCGCCAGCAGCTTGGGAGGAGCGGAGGGGGCCAACGTCCTGACTTTC
>TRBV5-6|TRBJ2-3|.|few
CASSLGMTRPDTQYF
TGTGCCAGCAGCTTGGGGATGACTCGCCCAGATACGCAGTATTTT
>TRBV4-1|TRBJ1-1|.|few
CASSQAVNTEAFF
TGCGCCAGCAGCCAAGCCGTCAACACTGAAGCTTTCTTT
>TRBV5-1|TRBJ2-7|.|many
CASSLQGTDEQYF
TGCGCCAGCAGCTTGCAGGGTACGGACGAGCAGTACTTC
>TRBV12-3/TRBV12-4|TRBJ2-3|.|many
CASTLNTITDTQYF
TGTGCCAGCACCCTGAACACTATCACAGATACGCAGTATTTT
>TRBV20-1|TRBJ2-1|.|many
CSAIRGASYNEQFF
TGCAGTGCTATACGAGGGGCATCCTACAATGAGCAGTTCTTC
>TRBV28|TRBJ2-1|.|many
CASSLGVDYYNEQFF
TGTGCCAGCAGTTTAGGGGTGGACTATTACAATGAGCAGTTCTTC
>TRBV28|TRBJ2-1|TRBD2|many
CASRFLAGAYNEQFF
TGTGCCAGCAGATTCCTAGCGGGAGCCTACAATGAGCAGTTCTTC
>TRBV2|TRBJ2-7|TRBD2|many
CASSRLAGAYEQYF
TGTGCCAGCAGCCGACTAGCGGGAGCATACGAGCAGTACTTC
>TRBV5-1|TRBJ1-2|.|few
CASSPPLDGYGYTF
TGCGCCAGCAGCCCTCCTCTGGACGGCTATGGCTACACCTTC
>TRBV15|TRBJ2-7|.|.
CATSRGGAETYEQYF
TGTGCCACCAGCAGGGGGGGGGCCGAAACCTACGAGCAGTACTTC
>TRBV11-2|TRBJ1-1|.|many
CASSLVNREAFF
TGTGCCAGCAGCTTAGTTAACAGGGAAGCTTTCTTT
>TRBV7-2|TRBJ1-1|.|.
CVSSPRPNTEAFF
TGTGTCAGCAGCCCTAGGCCGAACACTGAAGCTTTCTTT
>TRBV5-6|TRBJ2-3|TRBD1|many
CASSFTGTGGIGQRVDTQYF
TGTGCCAGCAGCTTCACCGGGACAGGGGGTATCGGCCAGCGGGTGGATACGCAGTATTTT
>TRBV10-3|TRBJ2-2|TRBD2|.
CAISESGLANTGELFF
TGTGCCATCAGTGAGTCGGGACTAGCAAACACCGGGGAGCTGTTTTTT
>TRBV5-1|TRBJ2-1|.|many
CASSLVSVSEQFF
TGCGCCAGCAGCTTGGTGTCGGTGAGCGAGCAGTTCTTC
>TRBV4-2|TRBJ2-7|TRBD2|few
CASSQGAAGVEQYF
TGTGCCAGCAGCCAAGGGGCGGCGGGAGTCGAGCAGTACTTC
>TRBV30|TRBJ2-7|TRBD2|few
CAWSIWGSGGIEQYF
TGTGCCTGGAGCATTTGGGGTAGCGGGGGCATCGAGCAGTACTTC
>TRBV11-1|TRBJ2-1|TRBD2|many
CASSPGGGSGRRYNEQFF
TGTGCCAGCAGCCCCGGAGGGGGTAGCGGGAGGAGGTACAATGAGCAGTTCTTC
>TRBV5-1|TRBJ2-2|.|few
CASSLDGVGELFF
TGCGCCAGCAGCTTGGATGGTGTCGGGGAGCTGTTTTTT
>TRBV12-3/TRBV12-4|TRBJ2-7|TRBD1|many
CASSPGQGRVHEQYF
TGTGCCAGCAGTCCCGGACAGGGGAGAGTCCACGAGCAGTACTTC
>TRBV20-1|TRBJ1-1|.|many
CSAPQGLNTEAFF
TGCAGTGCCCCACAGGGCCTGAACACTGAAGCTTTCTTT
>TRBV28|TRBJ1-2|TRBD1|many
CASRPTGTGAYGYTF
TGTGCCAGCAGACCAACCGGGACAGGGGCCTATGGCTACACCTTC
>TRBV10-3|TRBJ2-1|.|many
CAISPARLSSYNEQFF
TGTGCCATCAGTCCGGCGAGGTTGAGCTCCTACAATGAGCAGTTCTTC
>TRBV5-1|TRBJ1-1|.|many
CASSFRDFGTEAFF
TGCGCCAGCAGCTTCCGGGACTTTGGGACTGAAGCTTTCTTT
>TRBV12-3/TRBV12-4|TRBJ2-7|TRBD2|.
CASSRGTSGSGSYEQYF
TGTGCCAGCAGTAGGGGGACTAGCGGGAGTGGCTCCTACGAGCAGTACTTC
>TRBV30|TRBJ2-1|.|many
CAWSVVSGYNEQFF
TGTGCCTGGAGTGTAGTATCCGGATACAATGAGCAGTTCTTC
>TRBV10-3|TRBJ2-3|.|.
CAIKGDFGTDTQYF
TGTGCCATTAAAGGGGATTTCGGCACAGATACGCAGTATTTT
>TRBV3-1|TRBJ1-2|.|many
CASSQLSLAGLKDYGYTF
TGTGCCAGCAGCCAACTCTCCCTCGCCGGGTTAAAAGACTATGGCTACACCTTC
>TRBV5-1|TRBJ2-5|TRBD1|.
CASSGDRGLQTQYF
TGCGCCAGCAGCGGGGACAGGGGATTGCAGACCCAGTACTTC
>TRBV2|TRBJ2-7|.|few
CASSDDQSEQYF
TGTGCCAGCAGTGATGACCAGTCCGAGCAGTACTTC
>TRBV28|TRBJ2-7|.|many
CASSSIESYEQYF
TGTGCCAGCAGTTCTATCGAATCCTACGAGCAGTACTTC
>TRBV19|TRBJ2-7|.|.
CASSRGRGGSVYEQYF
TGTGCCAGTAGTAGGGGAAGAGGAGGGAGCGTCTACGAGCAGTACTTC
>TRBV11-2|TRBJ1-2|.|many
CASSLVSGSYGYTF
TGTGCCAGCAGCTTAGTTTCAGGAAGCTATGGCTACACCTTC
>TRBV12-3/TRBV12-4|TRBJ1-4|TRBD1|many
CASSRPDRGKEKLFF
TGTGCCAGCAGCCGACCCGACAGGGGAAAAGAAAAACTGTTTTTT
>TRBV29-1|TRBJ2-3|.|.
CSARGRYTDTQYF
TGCAGCGCGCGAGGGAGGTACACAGATACGCAGTATTTT
>TRBV28|TRBJ2-1|TRBD2|many
CASSPRLAGKINNEQFF
TGTGCCAGCAGCCCTCGACTAGCGGGCAAGATAAACAATGAGCAGTTCTTC
>TRBV30|TRBJ2-1|TRBD2|few
CAWSRTSGRNEQFF
TGTGCCTGGAGTAGGACTAGCGGGAGGAATGAGCAGTTCTTC
>TRBV12-5|TRBJ2-4|TRBD1|many
CASGLDSTGDAKNIQYF
TGTGCTAGTGGTTTGGATTCGACAGGGGATGCCAAAAACATTCAGTACTTC
>TRBV12-3/TRBV12-4|TRBJ2-1|TRBD2|many
CASSPERESYNEQFF
TGTGCCAGCAGTCCCGAGCGGGAGAGTTACAATGAGCAGTTCTTC
>TRBV12-3/TRBV12-4|TRBJ2-7|.|many
CASSSPGTGTYEQYF
TGTGCCAGCAGCTCCCCCGGGACGGGGACCTACGAGCAGTACTTC
>TRBV2|TRBJ2-2|.|.
CASSPTGELFF
TGTGCCAGCAGCCCCACCGGGGAGCTGTTTTTT
>TRBV12-3/TRBV12-4|TRBJ2-3|.|many
CASSSRGTDTQYF
TGTGCCAGCAGTAGCAGGGGTACAGATACGCAGTATTTT